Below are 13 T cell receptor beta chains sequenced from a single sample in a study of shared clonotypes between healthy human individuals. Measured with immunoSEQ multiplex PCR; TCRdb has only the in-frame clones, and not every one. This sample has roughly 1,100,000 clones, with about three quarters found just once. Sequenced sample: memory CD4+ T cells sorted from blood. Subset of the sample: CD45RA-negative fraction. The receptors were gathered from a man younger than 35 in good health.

The DNA of the CDR3 is TGTGCCAGCAGTTTTTTTAAGACAGGGTCAGACTCACCCCTCCACTTT. Protein sequence: CASSFFKTGSDSPLHF. The chain joins TRBV27 to TRBJ1-6, with 7 bases aligning to TRBD1. The CDR3 has 16 amino acids. The trim removed 3 bases at V and 10 bases at J, leaving 12 bases unmatched. CDR1 and CDR2 (germline): MNHEY, SMNVEV (reference sequence).

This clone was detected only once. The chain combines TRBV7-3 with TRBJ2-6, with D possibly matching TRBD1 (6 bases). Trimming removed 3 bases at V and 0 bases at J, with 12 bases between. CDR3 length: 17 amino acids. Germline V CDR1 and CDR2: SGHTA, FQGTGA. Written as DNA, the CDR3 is TGTGCCAGCAGCTTTGGAACAGGGCGCTCTGGGGCCAACGTCCTGACTTTC. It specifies CASSFGTGRSGANVLTF.

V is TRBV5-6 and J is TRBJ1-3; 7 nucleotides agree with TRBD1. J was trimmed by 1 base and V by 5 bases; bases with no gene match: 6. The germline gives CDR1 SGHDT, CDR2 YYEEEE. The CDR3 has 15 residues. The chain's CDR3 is CASSWDSGSGNTIYF. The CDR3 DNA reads TGTGCCAGCAGTTGGGACAGCGGGTCTGGAAACACCATATATTTT.

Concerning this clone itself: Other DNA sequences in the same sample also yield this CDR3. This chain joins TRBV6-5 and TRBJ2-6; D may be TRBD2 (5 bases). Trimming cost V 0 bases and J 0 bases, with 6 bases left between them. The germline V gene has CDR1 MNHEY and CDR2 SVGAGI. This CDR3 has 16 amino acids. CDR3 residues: CASSYSGSSGANVLTF. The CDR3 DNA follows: TGTGCCAGCAGTTACTCAGGGAGCTCTGGGGCCAACGTCCTGACTTTC.

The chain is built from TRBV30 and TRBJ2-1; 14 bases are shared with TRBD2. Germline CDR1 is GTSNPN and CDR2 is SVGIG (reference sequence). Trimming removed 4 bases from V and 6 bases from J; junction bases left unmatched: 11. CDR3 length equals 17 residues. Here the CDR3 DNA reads TGTGCCTGGACCGGACTAGCGGGAGGACAAAATTTCAATGAGCAGTTCTTC. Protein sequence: CAWTGLAGGQNFNEQFF.

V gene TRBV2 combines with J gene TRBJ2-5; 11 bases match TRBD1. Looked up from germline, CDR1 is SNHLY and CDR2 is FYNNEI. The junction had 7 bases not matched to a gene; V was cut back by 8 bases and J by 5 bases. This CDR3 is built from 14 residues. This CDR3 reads CASSGTGGTETQYF. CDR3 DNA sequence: TGTGCCAGCTCAGGGACAGGGGGGACGGAGACCCAGTACTTC.

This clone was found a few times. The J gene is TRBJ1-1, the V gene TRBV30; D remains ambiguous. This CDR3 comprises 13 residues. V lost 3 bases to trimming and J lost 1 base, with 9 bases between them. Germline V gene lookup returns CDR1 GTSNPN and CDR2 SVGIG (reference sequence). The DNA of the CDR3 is TGTGCCTGGAGCCCTTCGAAGAACACTGAAGCTTTCTTT. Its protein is CAWSPSKNTEAFF.

The CDR3 sequence: CASSQNRVANYGYTF. The CDR3 DNA sequence: TGCGCCAGCAGCCAGAACAGGGTAGCTAACTATGGCTACACCTTC. The rearrangement joins TRBV4-3 to TRBJ1-2; TRBD1 might be the D (6 bases). Deletions cut 3 bases from V and 0 bases from J, with 11 bases between. This CDR3 spans 15 amino acids. Germline loops: CDR1 LGHNA, CDR2 YSLEER.

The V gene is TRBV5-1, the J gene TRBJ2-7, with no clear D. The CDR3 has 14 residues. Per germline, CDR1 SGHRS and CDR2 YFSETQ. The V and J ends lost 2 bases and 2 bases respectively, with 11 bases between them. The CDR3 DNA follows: TGCGCCAGCAGCTTAGAATTCCCCCCCTACGAGCAGTACTTC. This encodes CASSLEFPPYEQYF. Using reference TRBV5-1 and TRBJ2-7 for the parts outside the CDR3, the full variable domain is KAGVTQTPRYLIKTRGQQVTLSCSPISGHRSVSWYQQTPGQGLQFLFEYFSETQRNKGNFPGRFSGRQFSNSRSEMNVSTLELGDSALYLCASSLEFPPYEQYFGPGTRLTVT.

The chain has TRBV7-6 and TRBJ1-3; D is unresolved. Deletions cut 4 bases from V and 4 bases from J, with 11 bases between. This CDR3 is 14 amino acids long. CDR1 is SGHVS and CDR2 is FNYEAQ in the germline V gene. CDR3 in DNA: TGTGCCAGCAGCTCGCTCTCTGTCGGAAACACCATATATTTT. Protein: CASSSLSVGNTIYF.

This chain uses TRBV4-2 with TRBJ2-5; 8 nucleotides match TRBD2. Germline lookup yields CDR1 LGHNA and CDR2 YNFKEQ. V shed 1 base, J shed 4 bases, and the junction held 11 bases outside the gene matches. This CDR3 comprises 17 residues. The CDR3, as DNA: TGTGCCAGCAGCCAAGTACGGGGGGGCGGTTTTGGAGAGACCCAGTACTTC. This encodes CASSQVRGGGFGETQYF.

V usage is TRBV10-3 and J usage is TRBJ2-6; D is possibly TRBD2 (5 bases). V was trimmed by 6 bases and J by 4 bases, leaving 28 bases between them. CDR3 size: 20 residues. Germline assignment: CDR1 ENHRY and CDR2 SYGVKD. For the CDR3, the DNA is TGTGCCATCAGGGCGCGTGGAGGCGTCAGCCTTGGGAACGGGGCCAACGTCCTGACTTTC. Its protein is CAIRARGGVSLGNGANVLTF.

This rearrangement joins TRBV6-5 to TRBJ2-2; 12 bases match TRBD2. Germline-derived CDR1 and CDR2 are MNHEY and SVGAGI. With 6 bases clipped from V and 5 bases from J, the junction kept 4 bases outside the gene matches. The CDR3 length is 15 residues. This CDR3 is CASRILAGGTGELFF. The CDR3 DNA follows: TGTGCCAGCAGAATTCTAGCGGGGGGGACCGGGGAGCTGTTTTTT.